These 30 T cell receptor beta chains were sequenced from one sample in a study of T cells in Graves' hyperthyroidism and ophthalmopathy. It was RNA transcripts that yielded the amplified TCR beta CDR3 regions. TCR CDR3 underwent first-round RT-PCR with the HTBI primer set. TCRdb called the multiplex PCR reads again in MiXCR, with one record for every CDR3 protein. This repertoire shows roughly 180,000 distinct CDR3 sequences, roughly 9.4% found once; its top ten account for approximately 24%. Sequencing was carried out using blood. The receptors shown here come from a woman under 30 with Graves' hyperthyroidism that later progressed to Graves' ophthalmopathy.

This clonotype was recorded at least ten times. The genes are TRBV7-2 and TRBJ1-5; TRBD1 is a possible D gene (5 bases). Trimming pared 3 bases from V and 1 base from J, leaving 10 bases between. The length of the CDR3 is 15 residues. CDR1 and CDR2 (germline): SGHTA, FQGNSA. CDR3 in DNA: TGTGCCAGCAGCTTTGGGCGGGGGAGCAATCAGCCCCAGCATTTT. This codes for CASSFGRGSNQPQHF.

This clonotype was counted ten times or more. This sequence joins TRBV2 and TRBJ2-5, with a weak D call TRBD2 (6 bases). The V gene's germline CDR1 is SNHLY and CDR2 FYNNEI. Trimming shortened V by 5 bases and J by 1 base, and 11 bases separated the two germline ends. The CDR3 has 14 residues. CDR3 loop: CASSSGWTQETQYF. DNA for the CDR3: TGTGCCAGCAGTAGCGGGTGGACCCAAGAGACCCAGTACTTC.

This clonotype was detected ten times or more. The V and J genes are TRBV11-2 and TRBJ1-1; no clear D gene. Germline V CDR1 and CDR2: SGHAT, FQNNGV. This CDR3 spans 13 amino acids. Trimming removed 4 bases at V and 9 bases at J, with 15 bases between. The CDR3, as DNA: TGTGCCAGCAGCTCTGACCGGTCCGTTCAAGCTTTCTTT. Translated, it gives CASSSDRSVQAFF.

CDR3 amino acids: CASSSVGQPRSLFF. The CDR3 nucleotides read TGTGCCAGCAGTAGCGTGGGACAGCCCCGGTCACTGTTTTTT. This chain uses TRBV6-2 or TRBV6-3 with TRBJ1-4, with 7 positions matching TRBD1. The CDR3 extends over 14 amino acids. V trimming: 5 bases; J trimming: 13 bases; junction bases outside the gene matches: 13. CDR1 is MNHEY, CDR2 SVGEGT, per germline.

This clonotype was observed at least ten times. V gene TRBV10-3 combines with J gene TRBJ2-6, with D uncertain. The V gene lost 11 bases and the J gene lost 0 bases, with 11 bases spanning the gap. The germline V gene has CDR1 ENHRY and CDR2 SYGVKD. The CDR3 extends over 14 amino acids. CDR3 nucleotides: TGTGCCTCAAGGGAAGCCTCTGGGGCCAACGTCCTGACTTTC. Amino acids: CASREASGANVLTF.

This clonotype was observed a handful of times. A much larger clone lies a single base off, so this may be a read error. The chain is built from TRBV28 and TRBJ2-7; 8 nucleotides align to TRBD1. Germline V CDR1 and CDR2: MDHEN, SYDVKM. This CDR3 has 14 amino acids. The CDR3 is CASSLTTGALERYF. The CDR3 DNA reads TGTGCCAGCAGTTTAACGACAGGGGCCCTCGAGCGGTACTTC.

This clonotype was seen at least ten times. The CDR3 DNA reads TGCGCCAGCAGTGAGTTCAGTGGGGGGTCTGACACTGAAGCTTTCTTT. Its protein product is CASSEFSGGSDTEAFF. The chain uses TRBV10-2 and TRBJ1-1; D possibly corresponds to TRBD1 (5 bases). V lost 1 base to trimming and J lost 3 bases, with 15 bases between them. CDR1 is WSHSY, CDR2 SAAADI, per germline. There are 16 residues in the CDR3.

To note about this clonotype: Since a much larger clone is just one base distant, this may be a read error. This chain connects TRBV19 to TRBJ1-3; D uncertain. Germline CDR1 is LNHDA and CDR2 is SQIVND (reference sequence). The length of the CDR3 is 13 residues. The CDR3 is CASSGSSGNTTYF. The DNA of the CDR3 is TGTGCCAGTAGTGGCAGCTCTGGAAACACCACATATTTT.

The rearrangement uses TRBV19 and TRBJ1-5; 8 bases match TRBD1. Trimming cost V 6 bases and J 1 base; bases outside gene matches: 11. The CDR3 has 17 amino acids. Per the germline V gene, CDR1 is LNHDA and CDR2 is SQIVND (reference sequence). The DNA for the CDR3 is TGTGCCAGTAGCCTCCGGCGCAGGGGGCAGAGCAATCAGCCCCAGCATTTT. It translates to CASSLRRRGQSNQPQHF.

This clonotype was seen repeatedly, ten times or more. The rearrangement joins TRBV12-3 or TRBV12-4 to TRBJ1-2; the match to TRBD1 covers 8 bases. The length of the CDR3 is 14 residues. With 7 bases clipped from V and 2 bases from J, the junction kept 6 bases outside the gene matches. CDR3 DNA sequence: TGTGCCAGCACCACCAGGACAGGGAACTATGGCTACACCTTC. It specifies CASTTRTGNYGYTF.

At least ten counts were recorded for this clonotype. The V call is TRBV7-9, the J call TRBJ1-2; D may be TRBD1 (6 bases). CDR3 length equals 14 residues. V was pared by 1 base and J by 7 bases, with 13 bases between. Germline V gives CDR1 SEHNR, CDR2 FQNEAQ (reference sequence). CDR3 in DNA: TGTGCCAGCAGCTTAGACAGGGATTCTAGTGGCTACACCTTC. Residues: CASSLDRDSSGYTF.

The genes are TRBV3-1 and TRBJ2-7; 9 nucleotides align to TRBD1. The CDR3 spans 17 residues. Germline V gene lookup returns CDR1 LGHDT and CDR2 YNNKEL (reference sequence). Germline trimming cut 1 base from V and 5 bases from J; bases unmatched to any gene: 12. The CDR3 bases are TGTGCCAGCAGCCAAGCCCTGGGCGGGACAGGGTTTCACGAGCAGTACTTC. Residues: CASSQALGGTGFHEQYF.

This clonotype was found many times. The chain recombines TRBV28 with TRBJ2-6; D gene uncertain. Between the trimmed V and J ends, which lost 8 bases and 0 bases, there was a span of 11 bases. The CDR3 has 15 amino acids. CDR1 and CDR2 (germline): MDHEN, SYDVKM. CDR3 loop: CASARIYSGANVLTF. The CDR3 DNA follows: TGTGCCAGCGCAAGGATTTACTCTGGGGCCAACGTCCTGACTTTC.

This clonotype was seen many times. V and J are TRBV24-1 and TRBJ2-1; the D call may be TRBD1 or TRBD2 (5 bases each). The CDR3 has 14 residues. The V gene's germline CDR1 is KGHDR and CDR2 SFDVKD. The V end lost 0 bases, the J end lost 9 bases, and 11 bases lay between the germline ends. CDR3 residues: CATSDLHSGTEQFF. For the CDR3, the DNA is TGTGCCACCAGTGATTTGCACTCGGGGACTGAGCAGTTCTTC.

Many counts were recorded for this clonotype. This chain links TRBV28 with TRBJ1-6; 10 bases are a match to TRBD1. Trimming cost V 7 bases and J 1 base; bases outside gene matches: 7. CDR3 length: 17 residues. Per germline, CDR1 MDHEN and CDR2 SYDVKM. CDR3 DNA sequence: TGTGCCAGCAACTCACCGGGACAGGGGTCCTATAATTCACCCCTCCACTTT. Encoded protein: CASNSPGQGSYNSPLHF.

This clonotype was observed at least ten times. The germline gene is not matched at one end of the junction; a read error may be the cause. Written as DNA, the CDR3 is TGTGCCAGCAGTCGAAACAATGAAGCTTTCTTT. Residues: CASSRNNEAFF. The chain carries TRBV6-5 and TRBJ1-1; no definite D call. The CDR3 is 11 amino acids. Germline CDR1 MNHEY, CDR2 SVGAGI.

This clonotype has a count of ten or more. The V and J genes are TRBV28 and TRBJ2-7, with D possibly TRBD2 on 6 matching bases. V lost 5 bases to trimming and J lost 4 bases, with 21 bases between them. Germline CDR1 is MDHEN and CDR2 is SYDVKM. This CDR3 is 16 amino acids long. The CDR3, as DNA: TGTGCCAGCAGTCCACCTGGGCCGAGCGGGTCATACGAGCAGTACTTC. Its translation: CASSPPGPSGSYEQYF.

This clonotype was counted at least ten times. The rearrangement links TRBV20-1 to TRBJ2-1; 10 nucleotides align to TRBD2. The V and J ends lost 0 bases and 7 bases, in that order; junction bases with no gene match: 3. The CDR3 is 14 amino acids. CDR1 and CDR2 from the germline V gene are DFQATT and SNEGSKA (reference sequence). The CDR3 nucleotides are TGCAGTGCTAGAGATCCACTAGCGGGAAATGAGCAGTTCTTC. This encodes CSARDPLAGNEQFF.

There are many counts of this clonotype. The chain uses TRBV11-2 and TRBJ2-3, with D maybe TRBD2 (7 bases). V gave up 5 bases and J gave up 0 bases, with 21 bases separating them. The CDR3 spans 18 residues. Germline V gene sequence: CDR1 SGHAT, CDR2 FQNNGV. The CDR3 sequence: CASSPPFGGGRSTDTQYF. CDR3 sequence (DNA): TGTGCCAGCAGCCCCCCTTTTGGGGGCGGGAGAAGCACAGATACGCAGTATTTT.

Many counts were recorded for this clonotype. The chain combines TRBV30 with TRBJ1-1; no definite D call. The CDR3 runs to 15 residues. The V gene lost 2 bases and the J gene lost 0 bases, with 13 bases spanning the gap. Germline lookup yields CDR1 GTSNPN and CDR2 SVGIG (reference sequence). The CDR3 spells CAWSPPNLLNTEAFF. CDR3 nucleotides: TGTGCCTGGAGTCCCCCGAATCTATTGAACACTGAAGCTTTCTTT. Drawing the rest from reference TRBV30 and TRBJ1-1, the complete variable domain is SQTIHQWPATLVQPVGSPLSLECTVEGTSNPNLYWYRQAAGRGLQLLFYSVGIGQISSEVPQNLSASRPQDRQFILSSKKLLLSDSGFYLCAWSPPNLLNTEAFFGQGTRLTVV.

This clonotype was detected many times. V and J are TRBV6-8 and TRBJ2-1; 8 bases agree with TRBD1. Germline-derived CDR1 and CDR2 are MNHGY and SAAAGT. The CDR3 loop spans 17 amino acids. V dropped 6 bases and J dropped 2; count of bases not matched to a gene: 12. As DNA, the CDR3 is TGTGCCAGCAGAGGACAGGGTAGTTTTTTGACCTACAATGAGCAGTTCTTC. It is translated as CASRGQGSFLTYNEQFF.

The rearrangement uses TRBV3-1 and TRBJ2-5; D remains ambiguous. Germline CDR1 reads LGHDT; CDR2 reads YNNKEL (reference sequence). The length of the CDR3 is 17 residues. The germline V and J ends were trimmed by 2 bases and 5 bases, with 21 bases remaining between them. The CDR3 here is CASSQSRASMVGETQYF. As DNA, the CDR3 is TGTGCCAGCAGCCAAAGTCGGGCTAGTATGGTCGGGGAGACCCAGTACTTC.

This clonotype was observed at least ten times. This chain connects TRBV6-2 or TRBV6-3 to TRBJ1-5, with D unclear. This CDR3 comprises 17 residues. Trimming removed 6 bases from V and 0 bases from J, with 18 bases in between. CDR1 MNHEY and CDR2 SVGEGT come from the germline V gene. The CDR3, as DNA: TGTGCCAGCAGCACCGGCCGGTCCGAATATAGCAATCAGCCCCAGCATTTT. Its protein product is CASSTGRSEYSNQPQHF.

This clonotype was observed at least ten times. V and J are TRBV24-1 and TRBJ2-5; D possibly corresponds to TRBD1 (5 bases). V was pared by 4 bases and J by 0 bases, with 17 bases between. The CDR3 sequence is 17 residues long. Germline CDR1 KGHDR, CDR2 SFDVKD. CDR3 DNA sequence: TGTGCCACCAGTGACCCCCCACCGACAGACCACCAAGAGACCCAGTACTTC. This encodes CATSDPPPTDHQETQYF.

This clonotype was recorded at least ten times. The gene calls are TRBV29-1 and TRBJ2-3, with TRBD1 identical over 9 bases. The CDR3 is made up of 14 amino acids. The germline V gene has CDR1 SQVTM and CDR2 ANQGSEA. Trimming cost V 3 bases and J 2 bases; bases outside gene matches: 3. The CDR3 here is CSVDRTGDTDTQYF. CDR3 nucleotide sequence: TGCAGCGTTGATCGGACAGGGGACACAGATACGCAGTATTTT.

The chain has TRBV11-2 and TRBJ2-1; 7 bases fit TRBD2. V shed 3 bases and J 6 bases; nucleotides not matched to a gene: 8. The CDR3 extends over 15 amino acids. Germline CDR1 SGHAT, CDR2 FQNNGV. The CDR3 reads CASSLFGGGTNEQFF. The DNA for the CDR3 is TGTGCCAGCAGCTTGTTTGGCGGGGGAACCAATGAGCAGTTCTTC.

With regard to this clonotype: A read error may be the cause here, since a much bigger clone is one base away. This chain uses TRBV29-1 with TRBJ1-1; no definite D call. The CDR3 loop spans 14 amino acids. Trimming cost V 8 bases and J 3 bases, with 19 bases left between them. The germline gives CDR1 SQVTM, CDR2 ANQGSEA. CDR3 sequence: CSILTAPADTEAFF. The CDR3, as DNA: TGCAGCATTCTGACGGCCCCGGCGGACACTGAAGCTTTCTTT.

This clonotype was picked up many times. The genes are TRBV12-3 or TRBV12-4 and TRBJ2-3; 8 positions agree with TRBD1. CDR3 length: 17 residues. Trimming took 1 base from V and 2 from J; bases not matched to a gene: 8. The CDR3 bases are TGTGCCAGCAGTTTAGGGGGACAGGTCTTTATCACAGATACGCAGTATTTT. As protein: CASSLGGQVFITDTQYF.

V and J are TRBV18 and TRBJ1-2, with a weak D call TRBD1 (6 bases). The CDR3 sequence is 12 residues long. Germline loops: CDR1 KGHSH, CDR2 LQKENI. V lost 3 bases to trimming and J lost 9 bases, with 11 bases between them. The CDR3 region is CASSPRDISYTF. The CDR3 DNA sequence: TGTGCCAGCTCACCTCGGGACATCAGCTACACCTTC.

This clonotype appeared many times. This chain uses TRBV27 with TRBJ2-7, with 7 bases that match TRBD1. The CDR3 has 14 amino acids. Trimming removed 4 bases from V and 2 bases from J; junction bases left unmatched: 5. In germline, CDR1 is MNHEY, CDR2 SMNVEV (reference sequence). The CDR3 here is CASSSQGQTYEQYF. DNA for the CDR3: TGTGCCAGCAGTTCCCAGGGACAGACCTACGAGCAGTACTTC.